Listed below are T cell receptor beta chains from one sample, sequenced in a study of vaccination and CD4 T cells after COVID-19. The antigens of these receptors remain unknown. In TCRdb, the PCR reads were re-called with MiXCR into one record per CDR3 protein. The data show 10,000 or so distinct CDR3 sequences, with around three fifths seen just once and more than 25% held by the top ten. The sequencing input was CD4+ T cells from blood, cultured in vitro. These receptor sequences come from a human donor who had recovered from COVID-19. Each CDR3 is given with its conserved first and last residue. D genes are given only for firm matches. Only part of the rows carry a size: once, few, many, or a class if the clone is expanded.

J | V | size | D | DNA | CDR3
TRBJ2-2 | TRBV19 | few | NA | TGTGCCAGTAGTATTGACAGGACGTCCTTCGGGGAGCTGTTTTTT | CASSIDRTSFGELFF
TRBJ1-1 | TRBV7-2 | few | NA | TGTGCCAGCAGCATCTACGGGTCAGGCCGGCGGGGAGCTTTCTTT | CASSIYGSGRRGAFF
TRBJ2-1 | TRBV7-9 | NA | NA | TGTGCCAGCAGTCCGGGAGAGAACTACAATGAGCAGTTCTTC | CASSPGENYNEQFF
TRBJ1-2 | TRBV6-1 | few | TRBD1 | TGTGCCAGCAGTCCGGGGACAGGCAGAACCAAAACTAACTATGGCTACACCTTC | CASSPGTGRTKTNYGYTF
TRBJ2-3 | TRBV20-1 | NA | NA | TGCAGTGCCCACGGGCCCCCGACTAGCACAGATACGCAGTATTTT | CSAHGPPTSTDTQYF
TRBJ1-1 | TRBV25-1 | NA | NA | TGTGCCAGCAGTGAACCGGGACCCAGGGGCACTGAAGCTTTCTTT | CASSEPGPRGTEAFF
TRBJ1-5 | TRBV7-2 | NA | NA | TGTGCCAGCAGCCCCGGGGGGCTTCTCAATCAGCCCCAGCATTTT | CASSPGGLLNQPQHF
TRBJ2-3 | TRBV19 | once | TRBD2 | TGTGCCAGTAAAGGACCCGGGAGGTCTGAGGATACGCAGTATTTT | CASKGPGRSEDTQYF
TRBJ2-1 | TRBV20-1 | NA | TRBD2 | TGCAGTGCGATGAGGACTAGCGGGGGGGCATGGTATGAGCAGTTCTTC | CSAMRTSGGAWYEQFF
TRBJ1-6 | TRBV10-3 | NA | TRBD1 | TGTGCCATCAGTGAGGGACAGGATAATTCACCCCTCCACTTT | CAISEGQDNSPLHF
TRBJ2-3 | TRBV20-1 | few | NA | TGCAGTGCAGAGGGGCCTGACAGAAGCACAGATACGCAGTATTTT | CSAEGPDRSTDTQYF
TRBJ2-7 | TRBV7-2 | NA | TRBD1 | TGTGCCAGCAGCCCGACAGGGGGGCCGTACGAGCAGTACTTC | CASSPTGGPYEQYF
TRBJ2-1 | TRBV28 | NA | TRBD2 | TGTGCCAGCAGTGGGACTAGCTACAATGAGCAGTTCTTC | CASSGTSYNEQFF
TRBJ1-2 | TRBV28 | NA | TRBD1 | TGTGCCAGCAGTTCCCCTAGGGGAGGGGGCTTGTATGGCTACACCTTC | CASSSPRGGGLYGYTF
TRBJ1-2 | TRBV4-3 | NA | NA | TGCGCCAGCAGCCAAGAGATTCAGGGAATCTATGGCTACACCTTC | CASSQEIQGIYGYTF
TRBJ2-5 | TRBV12-3/TRBV12-4 | NA | NA | TGTGCCAGCAGTTTCTTGAGGGGGGAGACCCAGTACTTC | CASSFLRGETQYF
TRBJ2-1 | TRBV18 | NA | NA | TGTGCCAGCTCACCCCAGTGGAGGCGCTCCTACAATGAGCAGTTCTTC | CASSPQWRRSYNEQFF
TRBJ1-1 | TRBV7-9 | few | NA | TGTGCCAGCAGAAGGGACGGGGAGTACACTGAAGCTTTCTTT | CASRRDGEYTEAFF
TRBJ1-1 | TRBV6-5 | NA | TRBD1 | TGTGCCAGCAGTTACAATCCGGGGCAGGGGGCGAAGGGCACTGAAGCTTTCTTT | CASSYNPGQGAKGTEAFF
TRBJ1-1 | TRBV2 | hyperexpanded | NA | TGTGCCCAAGGGCTCATGAACACTGAAGCTTTCTTT | CAQGLMNTEAFF
TRBJ2-3 | TRBV18 | NA | TRBD1 | TGTGCCAGCTCACCACGACAGGGGTCGGCAGATACGCAGTATTTT | CASSPRQGSADTQYF
TRBJ1-2 | TRBV20-1 | few | TRBD1 | TGCAGTGCTGGAGTACAGGGGGCAGGCGATGGCTACACCTTC | CSAGVQGAGDGYTF
TRBJ2-1 | TRBV24-1 | few | TRBD2 | TGTGCCACCAGAACTAGCGGCGAGCAGTTCTTC | CATRTSGEQFF
TRBJ2-2 | TRBV4-1 | NA | NA | TGCGCCAGCAGCCAAGTGGCTGCCCGGACCACCGGGGAGCTGTTTTTT | CASSQVAARTTGELFF
TRBJ1-1 | TRBV7-2 | NA | TRBD1 | TGTGCCAGCAGTTCTCCCGGGACAGGGGTCGTGAACACTGAAGCTTTCTTT | CASSSPGTGVVNTEAFF
TRBJ2-3 | TRBV18 | NA | NA | TGTGCCAGCTCACCACCGAGTAGGTCTAGCACAGATACGCAGTATTTT | CASSPPSRSSTDTQYF
TRBJ2-7 | TRBV20-1 | few | TRBD1 | TGCAGTGCTAGAGGTGACAGGGACTACGAGCAGTACTTC | CSARGDRDYEQYF
TRBJ1-4 | TRBV6-1 | hyperexpanded | NA | TGTGCCAGCAGTGCCGCCGGGGGCCTCGATGAAAAACTGTTTTTT | CASSAAGGLDEKLFF
TRBJ2-4 | TRBV6-1 | NA | NA | TGTGCCAGCAGTGATATAGAGGGGGGCAAAAACATTCAGTACTTC | CASSDIEGGKNIQYF
TRBJ1-1 | TRBV11-3 | NA | NA | TGTGCCAGCAGCTTAGGGGTGGGGGGCACTGAAGCTTTCTTT | CASSLGVGGTEAFF
TRBJ2-3 | TRBV11-2 | medium-sized | TRBD2 | TGTGCCAGCAGCCAAGCGGGAGTTGGCACAGATACGCAGTATTTT | CASSQAGVGTDTQYF
TRBJ2-7 | TRBV7-2 | few | TRBD1 | TGTGCCAGCAGCTTAGACGGGACAGGGCCCTACGAGCAGTACTTC | CASSLDGTGPYEQYF
TRBJ2-7 | TRBV6-5 | NA | NA | TGTGCCAGCAGTTACATCCGTTCGAACGAGCAGTACTTC | CASSYIRSNEQYF
TRBJ1-6 | TRBV27 | NA | NA | TGTGCCAGCAAAACATCATACCGTAATTCACCCCTCCACTTT | CASKTSYRNSPLHF
TRBJ1-1 | TRBV6-1 | NA | TRBD1 | TGTGCCAGCAGCCCCGGGACAGGTAGAAGCACTGAAGCTTTCTTT | CASSPGTGRSTEAFF
TRBJ1-2 | TRBV5-6 | NA | TRBD1 | TGTGCCAGCACCCCGGAGGGACAGGCTAACTATGGCTACACCTTC | CASTPEGQANYGYTF
TRBJ1-1 | TRBV7-9 | once | NA | TGTGCCAGCAGCTTAAGACAGCGGGGGACTGAAGCTTTCTTT | CASSLRQRGTEAFF
TRBJ2-7 | TRBV20-1 | NA | NA | TGCAGTGCTAGCTCCATGACGGGTTACTACGAGCAGTACTTC | CSASSMTGYYEQYF
TRBJ2-5 | TRBV27 | NA | TRBD2 | TGTGCCAGCAGTTTCACGGGGGGGTGGGAGACCCAGTACTTC | CASSFTGGWETQYF
TRBJ2-7 | TRBV19 | NA | NA | TGTGCCAGTAGTAAAAACAGGGAGGGGTCCTACGAGCAGTACTTC | CASSKNREGSYEQYF
TRBJ2-6 | TRBV27 | NA | NA | TGTGCCAGCAGGTACTCTGGGGCCAACGTCCTGACTTTC | CASRYSGANVLTF
TRBJ2-3 | TRBV19 | once | NA | TGTGCCAGTAGTCGGGGTCATAGCACAGATACGCAGTATTTT | CASSRGHSTDTQYF
TRBJ1-1 | TRBV7-9 | NA | NA | TGTGCCAGCAGCTTGACAGCAAACACTGAAGCTTTCTTT | CASSLTANTEAFF
TRBJ1-6 | TRBV25-1 | once | TRBD1 | TGTGCCAGCAGTGAAGAAGGGGGCGCCTACCCACCCCTCCACTTT | CASSEEGGAYPPLHF
TRBJ2-4 | TRBV6-2/TRBV6-3 | NA | NA | TGTGCCAGCAGAGAACCGGGACAGCGACTAGGGTGGGCCAAAAACATTCAGTACTTC | CASREPGQRLGWAKNIQYF